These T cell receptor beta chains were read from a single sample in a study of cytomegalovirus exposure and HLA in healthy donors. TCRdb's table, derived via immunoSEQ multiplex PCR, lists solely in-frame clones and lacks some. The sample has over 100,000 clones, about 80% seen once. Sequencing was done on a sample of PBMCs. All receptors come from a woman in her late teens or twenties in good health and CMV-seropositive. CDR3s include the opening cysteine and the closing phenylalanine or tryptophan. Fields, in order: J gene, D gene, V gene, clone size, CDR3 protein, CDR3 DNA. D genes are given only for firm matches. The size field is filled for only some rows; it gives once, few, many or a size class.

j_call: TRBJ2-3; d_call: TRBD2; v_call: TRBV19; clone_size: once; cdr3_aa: CASSTAGGTDTQYF; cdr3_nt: TGTGCCAGTAGTACCGCGGGAGGGACAGATACGCAGTATTTT
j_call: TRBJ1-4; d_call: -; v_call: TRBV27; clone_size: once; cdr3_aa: CASKGGTATNEKLFF; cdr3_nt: TGTGCCAGTAAAGGAGGAACAGCAACTAATGAAAAACTGTTTTTT
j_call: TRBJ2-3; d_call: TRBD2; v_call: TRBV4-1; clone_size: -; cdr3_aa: CASSLAGTTDTQYF; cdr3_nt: TGCGCCAGCAGCCTAGCGGGGACCACAGATACGCAGTATTTT
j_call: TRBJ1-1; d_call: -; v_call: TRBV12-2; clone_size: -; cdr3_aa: CASRLDRGSQNTEAFF; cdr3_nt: TGTGCAAGTCGCTTAGACAGGGGATCCCAGAACACTGAAGCTTTCTTT
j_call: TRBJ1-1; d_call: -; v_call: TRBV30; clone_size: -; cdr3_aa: CAWSPLDRRYTEAFF; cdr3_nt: TGTGCCTGGAGTCCGCTCGACAGGAGATACACTGAAGCTTTCTTT
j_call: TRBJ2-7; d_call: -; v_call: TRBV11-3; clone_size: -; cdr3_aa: CASSLNAAPSYEQYF; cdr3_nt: TGTGCCAGCAGCTTGAATGCGGCCCCCTCCTACGAGCAGTACTTC
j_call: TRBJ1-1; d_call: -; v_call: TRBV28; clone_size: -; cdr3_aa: CASRLANTEAFF; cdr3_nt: TGTGCCAGCAGACTTGCGAACACTGAAGCTTTCTTT
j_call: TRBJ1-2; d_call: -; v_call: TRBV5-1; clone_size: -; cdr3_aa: CASSLFADNYGYTF; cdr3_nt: TGCGCCAGCAGCTTGTTCGCGGATAACTATGGCTACACCTTC
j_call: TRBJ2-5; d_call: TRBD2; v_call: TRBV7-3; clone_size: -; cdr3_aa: CASSKGEGETQYF; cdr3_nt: TGTGCCAGCAGCAAAGGGGAGGGAGAGACCCAGTACTTC
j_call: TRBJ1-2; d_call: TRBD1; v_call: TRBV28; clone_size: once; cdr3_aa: CASSLTPGTENYGYTF; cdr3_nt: TGTGCCAGCAGTTTAACCCCCGGGACAGAGAACTATGGCTACACCTTC
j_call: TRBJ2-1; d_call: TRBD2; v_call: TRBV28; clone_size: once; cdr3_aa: CASSPLAGGKNEQFF; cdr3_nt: TGTGCCAGCAGTCCCCTAGCGGGAGGTAAGAATGAGCAGTTCTTC
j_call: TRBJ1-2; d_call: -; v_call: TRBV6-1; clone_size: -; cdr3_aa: CASSEARVPLGYTF; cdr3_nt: TGTGCCAGCAGTGAAGCGAGGGTGCCCTTGGGCTACACCTTC
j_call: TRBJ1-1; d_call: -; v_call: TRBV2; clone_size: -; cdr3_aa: CASSEAGRAPNTEAFF; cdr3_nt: TGTGCCAGCAGTGAAGCGGGCAGGGCCCCGAACACTGAAGCTTTCTTT
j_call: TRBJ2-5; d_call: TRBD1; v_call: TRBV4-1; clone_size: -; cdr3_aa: CASSQVNMGQLETQYF; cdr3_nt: TGCGCCAGCAGCCAAGTAAATATGGGACAGCTAGAGACCCAGTACTTC
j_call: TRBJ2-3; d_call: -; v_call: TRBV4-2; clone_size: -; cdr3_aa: CASSQDSAPGVGQYF; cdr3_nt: TGTGCCAGCAGCCAAGATTCGGCTCCGGGAGTAGGCCAGTATTTT
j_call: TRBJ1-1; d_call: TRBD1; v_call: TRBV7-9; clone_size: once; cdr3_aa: CASSQQGGRTEAFF; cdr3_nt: TGTGCCAGCAGCCAACAGGGGGGACGAACTGAAGCTTTCTTT
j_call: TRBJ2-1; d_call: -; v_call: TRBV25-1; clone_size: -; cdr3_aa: CASSDFFAAGSRSDEQFF; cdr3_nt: TGTGCCAGCAGTGATTTCTTTGCGGCGGGATCACGATCTGATGAGCAGTTCTTC
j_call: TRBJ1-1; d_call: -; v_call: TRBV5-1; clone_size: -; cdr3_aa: CASSLGGAGDTEAFF; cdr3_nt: TGCGCCAGCAGCTTGGGCGGGGCCGGGGACACTGAAGCTTTCTTT
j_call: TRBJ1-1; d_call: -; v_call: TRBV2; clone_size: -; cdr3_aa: CASSADGDLMAFF; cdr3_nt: TGTGCCAGCAGTGCCGACGGGGATCTGATGGCTTTCTTT
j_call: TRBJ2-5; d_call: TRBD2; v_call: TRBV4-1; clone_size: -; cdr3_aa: CASSQGDAGGPETQYF; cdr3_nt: TGCGCCAGCAGCCAAGGTGATGCGGGAGGGCCGGAGACCCAGTACTTC
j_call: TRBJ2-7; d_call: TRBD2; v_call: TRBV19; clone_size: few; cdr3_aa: CASSIGASGSYEQYF; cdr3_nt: TGTGCCAGTAGTATAGGGGCTAGCGGGAGCTACGAGCAGTACTTC
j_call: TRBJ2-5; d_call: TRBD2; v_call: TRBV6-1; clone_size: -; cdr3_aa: CASTSGRGKTQYF; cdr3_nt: TGTGCCAGCACGAGCGGGAGGGGGAAGACCCAGTACTTC
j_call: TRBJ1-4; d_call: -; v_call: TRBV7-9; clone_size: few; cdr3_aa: CASSPLGQGTNEKLFF; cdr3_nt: TGTGCCAGCAGCCCACTCGGGCAGGGAACTAATGAAAAACTGTTTTTT
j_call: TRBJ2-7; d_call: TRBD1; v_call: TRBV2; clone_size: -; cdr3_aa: CASSELGQGGYEQYF; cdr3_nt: TGTGCCAGCAGTGAACTCGGACAGGGGGGGTACGAGCAGTACTTC
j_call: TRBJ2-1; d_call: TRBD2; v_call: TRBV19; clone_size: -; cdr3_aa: CASSWASGRSYNLNNEQFF; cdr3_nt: TGTGCCAGTAGTTGGGCTAGCGGGAGGTCCTACAACCTTAACAATGAGCAGTTCTTC
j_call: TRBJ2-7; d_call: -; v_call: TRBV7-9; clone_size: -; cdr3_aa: CASSSQRYEQYF; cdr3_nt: TGTGCCAGCAGTTCGCAGCGCTACGAGCAGTACTTC
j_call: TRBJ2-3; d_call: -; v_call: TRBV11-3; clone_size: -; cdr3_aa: CASSLGQGTDTQYF; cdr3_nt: TGTGCCAGCAGCTTAGGACAGGGCACAGATACGCAGTATTTT
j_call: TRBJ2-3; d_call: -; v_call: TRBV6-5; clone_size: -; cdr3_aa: CASSFGHTQYF; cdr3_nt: TGTGCCAGCAGTTTTGGGCATACGCAGTATTTT